Sequencing of this T cell receptor beta chain was carried out in a study of T cell clonotyping in hematopoietic cell transplantation. General observations from the study: Pathologically expanded recipient clonotypes increased progressively from day 30 to day 180 as diversity fell.

Time point here: recipient sample about 28 days before transplant, after cytoreduction. On this clone itself: Its antigen is unidentified.

Sequencing used immunoSEQ multiplex PCR; TCRdb keeps in-frame clones, though not all of them. The profile shows 15,000 to 20,000 clones, about 82% of them singletons. The germline V gene encodes CDR1 LNHDA and CDR2 SQIVND (reference sequence). Trimming pared 6 bases from V and 3 bases from J, leaving 18 bases between. The CDR3 covers 16 residues. The gene calls are TRBV19 and TRBJ1-5; tentatively, D is TRBD1 (6 bases). The sequenced sample was peripheral blood mononuclear cells, obtained before stem cell transplant. This sequence was found in a man aged 50 to 60 with acute myeloid leukemia. Some clones in this sample may be carry-over from other donors' samples. The CDR3: CASRAGGAGPNQPQHF. CDR3 DNA: TGTGCCAGTAGGGCCGGGGGCGCAGGCCCCAATCAGCCCCAGCATTTT.